Sequencing of this T cell receptor (beta chain) was carried out in a study of T cell repertoires in cytomegalovirus infection. Germline-derived CDR1 and CDR2 are SGHVS and FNYEAQ. V gave up 0 bases and J gave up 4 bases, with 9 bases separating them. The CDR3 runs 15 residues. Using its own MiXCR run on the reads, TCRdb lists one record per CDR3 protein. The data contain 200,000 or so distinct CDR3 sequences, 38% of them singletons. Points on this clonotype: Its antigen is not known.

Here the sequenced sample was CD8+ T cells from cultured PBMCs, taken from culture after CMV antigen stimulation. This clonotype originated in a human donor in good health (CMV status not recorded). Some clones in this sample may be carry-over from other donors' samples. The chain employs TRBV7-6 and TRBJ2-2; D remains ambiguous. The CDR3 sequence: CASSLAVQVTGELFF. In DNA, the CDR3 is TGTGCCAGCAGCTTAGCAGTTCAGGTCACCGGGGAGCTGTTTTTT. Drawing the rest from reference TRBV7-6 and TRBJ2-2, the complete variable domain is GAGVSQSPRYKVTKRGQDVALRCDPISGHVSLYWYRQALGQGPEFLTYFNYEAQQDKSGLPNDRFSAERPEGSISTLTIQRTEQRDSAMYRCASSLAVQVTGELFFGEGSRLTVL.